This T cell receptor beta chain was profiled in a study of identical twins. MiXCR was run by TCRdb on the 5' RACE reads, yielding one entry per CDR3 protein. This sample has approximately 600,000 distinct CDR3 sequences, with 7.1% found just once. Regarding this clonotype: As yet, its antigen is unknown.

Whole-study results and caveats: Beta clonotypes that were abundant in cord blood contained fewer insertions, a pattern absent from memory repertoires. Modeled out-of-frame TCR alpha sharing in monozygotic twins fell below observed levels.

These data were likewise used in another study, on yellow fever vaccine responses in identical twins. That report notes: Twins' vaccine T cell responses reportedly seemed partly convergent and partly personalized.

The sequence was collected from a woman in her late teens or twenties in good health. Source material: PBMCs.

CDR3 bases: TGTGCCGCGACAGGGGGGCCCAATCAGCCCCAGCATTTT. Its translation: CAATGGPNQPQHF. This chain uses TRBV10-3 with TRBJ1-5; TRBD1 matches 9 bases. The trim removed 11 bases at V and 3 bases at J, leaving 5 bases unmatched. Germline values: CDR1 ENHRY, CDR2 SYGVKD. The length of the CDR3 is 13 residues.